The 14 T cell receptor beta chains below all came from one sample that was sequenced in a study of cytomegalovirus exposure and HLA in healthy donors. The PCR had 60 Vbeta and 13 Jbeta primers. TCRdb's table, derived via immunoSEQ multiplex PCR, lists solely in-frame clones and lacks some. In the table there are 120,000 or so clones, 80% of which are singletons. The sample was PBMCs. All receptors derive from a man aged 40-50 years in good health and CMV-seronegative.

The chain joins TRBV5-6 to TRBJ2-1; D might be TRBD2 (5 bases). The CDR3 is made up of 13 amino acids. Trimming left V 1 base short and J 10 bases short, with 12 bases between. Germline lookup yields CDR1 SGHDT and CDR2 YYEEEE. The CDR3 here is CASSLTAGSEQFF. The CDR3 bases are TGTGCCAGCAGCTTGACCGCGGGTAGCGAGCAGTTCTTC. Full variable domain (rest looked up from reference TRBV5-6 and TRBJ2-1): DAGVTQSPTHLIKTRGQQVTLRCSPKSGHDTVSWYQQALGQGPQFIFQYYEEEERQRGNFPDRFSGHQFPNYSSELNVNALLLGDSALYLCASSLTAGSEQFFGPGTRLTVL.

V is TRBV9 and J is TRBJ2-5, with TRBD1 as a possible D gene (6 bases). The CDR3 runs to 14 residues. Looked up from germline, CDR1 is SGDLS and CDR2 is YYNGEE. The V end was cut by 0 bases, the J end by 1 base, with 7 bases between. CDR3 sequence: CASSVGTAQETQYF. CDR3 in DNA: TGTGCCAGCAGCGTAGGGACAGCCCAAGAGACCCAGTACTTC.

The gene calls are TRBV5-8 and TRBJ2-1, with a weak D call TRBD2 (7 bases). Germline V gene lookup returns CDR1 SGHTS and CDR2 YDEGEE. This CDR3 has 14 amino acids. V lost 0 bases and J lost 7, with 11 bases in between. CDR3 sequence reads: CASSLEGGRNEQFF. CDR3 DNA: TGTGCCAGCAGCTTGGAGGGGGGGCGGAATGAGCAGTTCTTC.

The chain links TRBV5-1 to TRBJ2-7, with 12 bases lining up with TRBD1. Trimming took 4 bases from V and 4 from J; bases not matched to a gene: 9. In germline, CDR1 is SGHRS, CDR2 YFSETQ. The CDR3 has 16 amino acids. This chain's CDR3 is CASSITGTGGLYEQYF. In DNA, the CDR3 is TGCGCCAGCAGCATAACCGGGACAGGGGGCTTATACGAGCAGTACTTC.

J is TRBJ1-2 and V is TRBV6-1; D is perhaps TRBD1 (5 bases). The length of the CDR3 is 14 residues. Trimming pared 0 bases from V and 4 bases from J, leaving 9 bases between. Germline assignment: CDR1 MNHNS and CDR2 SASEGT. CDR3 sequence (DNA): TGTGCCAGCAGTGAAGCGCGGGGGTCCTATGGCTACACCTTC. Its protein is CASSEARGSYGYTF.

This chain links TRBV9 with TRBJ2-2; the D is unclear. V dropped 0 bases and J dropped 2 bases, with 8 bases sitting between them. Looked up from germline, CDR1 is SGDLS and CDR2 is YYNGEE. The CDR3 spans 15 residues. The CDR3 sequence is CASSVEWANTGELFF. The CDR3, as DNA: TGTGCCAGCAGCGTAGAATGGGCTAACACCGGGGAGCTGTTTTTT.

The chain employs TRBV6-5 and TRBJ1-6; D gene ambiguous. The germline V gene has CDR1 MNHEY and CDR2 SVGAGI. CDR3 length: 15 residues. V dropped 6 bases and J dropped 9 bases, with 18 bases sitting between them. The CDR3 DNA sequence: TGTGCCAGCAGCCCCTCCCGGGAATGGGGTTCACCCCTCCACTTT. It encodes CASSPSREWGSPLHF.

The chain uses TRBV7-3 and TRBJ2-1; D gene uncertain. This CDR3 region has 10 residues. Germline loops: CDR1 SGHTA, CDR2 FQGTGA. Trimming left V 7 bases short and J 8 bases short, with 6 bases between. Written as DNA, the CDR3 is TGTGCCAGCATCCCCGATGAGCAGTTCTTC. This gives the protein CASIPDEQFF. Together with reference TRBV7-3 and TRBJ2-1, the CDR3 gives the full variable domain: GAGVSQTPSNKVTEKGKYVELRCDPISGHTALYWYRQSLGQGPEFLIYFQGTGAADDSGLPNDRFFAVRPEGSVSTLKIQRTERGDSAVYLCASIPDEQFFGPGTRLTVL.

CDR3 sequence reads: CAWRTGRNYNEQFF. The CDR3 coding sequence is TGTGCCTGGAGGACAGGCCGAAACTACAATGAGCAGTTCTTC. V and J are TRBV30 and TRBJ2-1; TRBD1 is a possible D gene (6 bases). The CDR3 is 14 amino acids. Germline lookup yields CDR1 GTSNPN and CDR2 SVGIG (reference sequence). Trimming cost V 3 bases and J 3 bases, with 12 bases left between them.

The table lists this clone with a few counts. This chain uses TRBV2 with TRBJ2-1; no clear D gene. The V and J ends lost 3 bases and 8 bases respectively, with 5 bases between them. Germline assignment: CDR1 SNHLY and CDR2 FYNNEI. This CDR3 has 11 amino acids. The CDR3: CASSDGYEQFF. In DNA, the CDR3 is TGTGCCAGCAGTGACGGTTATGAGCAGTTCTTC.

The J gene is TRBJ1-2, the V gene TRBV28; D gene uncertain. The germline gives CDR1 MDHEN, CDR2 SYDVKM. Trimming stripped 3 bases from V and 5 bases from J, with 7 bases between. This CDR3 comprises 12 residues. The CDR3 loop is CASSFQNYGYTF. CDR3 coding DNA: TGTGCCAGCAGTTTCCAGAATTATGGCTACACCTTC.

CDR3 coding DNA: TGTGCCAGCAGCCGACTTGGCTACGAGCAGTACTTC. Translation: CASSRLGYEQYF. The chain recombines TRBV28 with TRBJ2-7; D is uncertain. Deletions cut 6 bases from V and 3 bases from J, with 9 bases between. CDR1 MDHEN and CDR2 SYDVKM come from the germline V gene. This CDR3 contains 12 residues. The complete variable domain, with remaining parts taken from reference TRBV28 and TRBJ2-7, reads DVKVTQSSRYLVKRTGEKVFLECVQDMDHENMFWYRQDPGLGLRLIYFSYDVKMKEKGDIPEGYSVSREKKERFSLILESASTNQTSMYLCASSRLGYEQYFGPGTRLTVT.

The rearrangement links TRBV2 to TRBJ1-4; TRBD1 matches at 9 bases. Germline CDR1 reads SNHLY; CDR2 reads FYNNEI. The trim removed 4 bases at V and 12 bases at J, leaving 12 bases unmatched. The CDR3 runs to 15 residues. CDR3 in amino acids: CASSATGQGVRELFF. The CDR3 bases are TGTGCCAGCAGTGCCACGGGACAGGGTGTCCGGGAACTGTTTTTT.

V usage is TRBV9 and J usage is TRBJ2-1; 8 bases match TRBD2. V lost 2 bases to trimming and J lost 2 bases; unmatched junction nucleotides: 3. CDR1 is SGDLS, CDR2 YYNGEE, per germline. This CDR3 has 15 amino acids. The CDR3 is CASSVRTSTYNEQFF. The DNA for the CDR3 is TGTGCCAGCAGCGTCCGGACTAGCACCTACAATGAGCAGTTCTTC.